The clone carrying this TCR beta chain came up once. Its antigen is unidentified. The data originate from a study of T cell responses to AZD1222 COVID-19 vaccine. The germline V and J ends were trimmed by 2 bases and 11 bases, with 11 bases remaining between them. CDR3 length equals 12 residues. Germline V gene sequence: CDR1 KGHDR, CDR2 SFDVKD. Study-level points and caveats: Close to half of spike-specific TCRs reportedly recognize unmutated variant regions. Females made up more of the donors, who were largely white British, and clonal diversity may have come out too low. Baseline seropositives among AZD1222 recipients totaled only six or seven.

TCRdb's table, derived via immunoSEQ multiplex PCR, lists solely in-frame clones and lacks some. Of around 170,000 clones in the sample, around 93% are singletons; the top ten hold approximately 4.8%. The specimen was peripheral blood, collected on day 0 of AZD1222 vaccination. The chain employs TRBV24-1 and TRBJ1-1; D is unclear. The sequence was collected from an adult in good health. The CDR3, as DNA: TGTGCCACCAGTGATTCGAGGGATAAGGCTTTCTTT. The encoded protein is CATSDSRDKAFF.